This T cell receptor (beta chain) was documented in a study of shared clonotypes between healthy human individuals. Profiled with immunoSEQ multiplex PCR; TCRdb holds only in-frame clones, not every one. The sample has over a million clones; about 96% are singletons. The CDR3 spans 11 residues. From germline, CDR1 is GTSNPN and CDR2 SVGIG (reference sequence). The J segment lost 12 bases and the V segment lost 5 bases, leaving 7 bases of the junction unmatched. The sequenced sample was naive CD4+ T cells sorted from blood. The subset: CD45RA+ positively selected. The rearrangement joins TRBV30 to TRBJ2-1; 7 nucleotides line up with TRBD1. The TCR originated in a man aged 25 to 40 in good health. The CDR3: CAWATGSLQFF. The CDR3, as DNA: TGTGCCTGGGCGACAGGGTCGTTGCAGTTCTTC.